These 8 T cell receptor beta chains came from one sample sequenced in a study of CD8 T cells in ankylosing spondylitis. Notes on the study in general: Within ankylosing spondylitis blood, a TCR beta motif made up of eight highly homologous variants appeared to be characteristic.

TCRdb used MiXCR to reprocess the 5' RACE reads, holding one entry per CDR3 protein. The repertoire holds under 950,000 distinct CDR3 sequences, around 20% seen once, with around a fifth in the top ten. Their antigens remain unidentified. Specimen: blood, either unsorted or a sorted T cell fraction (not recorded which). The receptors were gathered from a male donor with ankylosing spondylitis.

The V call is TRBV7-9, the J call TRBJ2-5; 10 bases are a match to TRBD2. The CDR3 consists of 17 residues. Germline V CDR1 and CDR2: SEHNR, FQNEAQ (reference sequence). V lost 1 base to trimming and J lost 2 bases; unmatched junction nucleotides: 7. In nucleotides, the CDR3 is TGTGCCAGCAGCTTAGACGGGCTAGCGGGAGTACAAGAGACCCAGTACTTC. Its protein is CASSLDGLAGVQETQYF.

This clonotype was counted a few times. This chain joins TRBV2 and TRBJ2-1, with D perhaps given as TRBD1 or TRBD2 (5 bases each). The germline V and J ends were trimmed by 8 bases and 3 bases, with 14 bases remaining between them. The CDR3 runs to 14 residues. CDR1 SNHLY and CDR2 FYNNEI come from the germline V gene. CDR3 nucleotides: TGTGCCAGCCCTACAGGACTGGGCTACAATGAGCAGTTCTTC. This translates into CASPTGLGYNEQFF.

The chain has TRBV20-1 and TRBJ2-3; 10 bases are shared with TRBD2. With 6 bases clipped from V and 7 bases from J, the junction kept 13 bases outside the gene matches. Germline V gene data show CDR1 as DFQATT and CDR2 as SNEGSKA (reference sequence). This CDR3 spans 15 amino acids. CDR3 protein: CSAPQLAGKGYTQYF. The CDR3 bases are TGCAGTGCACCCCAACTAGCGGGGAAAGGGTATACGCAGTATTTT.

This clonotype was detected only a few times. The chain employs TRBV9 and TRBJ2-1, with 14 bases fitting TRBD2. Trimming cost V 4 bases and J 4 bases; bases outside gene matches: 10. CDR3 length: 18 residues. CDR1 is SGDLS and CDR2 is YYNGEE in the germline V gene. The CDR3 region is CASSSGLAGVSNYNEQFF. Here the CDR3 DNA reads TGTGCCAGCAGCTCGGGACTAGCGGGAGTGTCCAATTACAATGAGCAGTTCTTC.

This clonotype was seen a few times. The CDR3 sequence is CASSLGAVAGNEQFF. In DNA, the CDR3 is TGTGCCAGCAGCTTAGGGGCTGTGGCGGGGAATGAGCAGTTCTTC. This chain links TRBV7-9 with TRBJ2-1; a weak D match, TRBD2 (6 bases). The CDR3 has 15 amino acids. The germline CDR1 and CDR2 sequences are SEHNR and FQNEAQ (reference sequence). Trimming took off 1 base at V and 7 bases at J, with 14 bases between the two ends.

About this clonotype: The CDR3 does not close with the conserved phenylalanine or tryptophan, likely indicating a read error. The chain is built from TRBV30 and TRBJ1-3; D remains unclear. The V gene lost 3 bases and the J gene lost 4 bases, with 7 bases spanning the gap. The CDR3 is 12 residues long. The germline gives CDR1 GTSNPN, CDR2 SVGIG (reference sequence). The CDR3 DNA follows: TGTGCCTGGAGCGAGCTCGGAAACACCATATATCTT. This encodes CAWSELGNTIYL.

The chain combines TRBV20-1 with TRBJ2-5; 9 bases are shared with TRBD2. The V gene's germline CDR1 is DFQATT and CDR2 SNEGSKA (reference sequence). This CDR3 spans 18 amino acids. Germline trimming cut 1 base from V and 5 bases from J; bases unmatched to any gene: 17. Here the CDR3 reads CSARAASGGGRAPETQYF. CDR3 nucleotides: TGCAGTGCTAGAGCAGCCAGTGGCGGCGGGAGGGCCCCGGAGACCCAGTACTTC.

CDR3 region: CATGTGGPETQYF. The CDR3 DNA follows: TGTGCCACCGGTACAGGGGGCCCGGAGACCCAGTACTTC. The chain is built from TRBV10-3 and TRBJ2-5, with 9 bases fitting TRBD1. V was pared by 10 bases and J by 5 bases, with 8 bases of the junction left unmatched. Per the germline V gene, CDR1 is ENHRY and CDR2 is SYGVKD. CDR3 length: 13 residues.